What follows is one TCR beta chain and its context. The data were obtained in a study of T cell responses to AZD1222 COVID-19 vaccine. Here immunoSEQ multiplex PCR was the method, and the copy in TCRdb shows in-frame clones only, minus some. The table has under 150,000 clones, roughly 90% seen once; the top ten hold 1.5% to 2%. V lost 2 bases, J lost 4 bases, and 7 bases stayed unmatched. The CDR3 is 16 residues long. The germline V gene encodes CDR1 SGHTA and CDR2 FQGNSA. The rearrangement joins TRBV7-2 to TRBJ2-1; 8 bases fit TRBD2. This sequence was found in an adult who received the AZD1222 COVID-19 vaccine. The sequencing here drew on peripheral blood, taken 28 days after the second AZD1222 dose. CDR3 in amino acids: CASSLTGTSSYNEQFF. The DNA for the CDR3 is TGTGCCAGCAGCTTAACCGGGACTAGTTCGTACAATGAGCAGTTCTTC.